What follows is one TCR beta chain and its context. Its antigen is not known. Other DNA sequences in this specimen translate into the identical CDR3. The table came from immunoSEQ multiplex PCR; TCRdb's copy has only in-frame clones and leaves some out. The sample shows approximately 100,000 clones, around nine tenths of them seen only once. V lost 3 bases and J lost 2, with 10 bases in between. The germline gives CDR1 LNHDA, CDR2 SQIVND (reference sequence). This CDR3 has 14 residues. No infections or other immune events were documented during collection. This entry is derived from a study of identifying expanded T cells in peripheral blood. Points from the study as a whole: Technical replicates showed 0.9 to 1.5 changed clones; approximately 2 weeks roughly 15; four weeks 19. Variance in clone template counts between approximately two-week samples significantly increased with total template count across all healthy donors.

This clonotype was obtained from a person aged 18-70 years in good health. Sequences were obtained from blood. The chain is built from TRBV19 and TRBJ2-5, with D perhaps TRBD1 (5 bases). The CDR3 DNA follows: TGTGCCAGTAGTATCGGTAGGGGACAAGAGACCCAGTACTTC. Translating gives CASSIGRGQETQYF.